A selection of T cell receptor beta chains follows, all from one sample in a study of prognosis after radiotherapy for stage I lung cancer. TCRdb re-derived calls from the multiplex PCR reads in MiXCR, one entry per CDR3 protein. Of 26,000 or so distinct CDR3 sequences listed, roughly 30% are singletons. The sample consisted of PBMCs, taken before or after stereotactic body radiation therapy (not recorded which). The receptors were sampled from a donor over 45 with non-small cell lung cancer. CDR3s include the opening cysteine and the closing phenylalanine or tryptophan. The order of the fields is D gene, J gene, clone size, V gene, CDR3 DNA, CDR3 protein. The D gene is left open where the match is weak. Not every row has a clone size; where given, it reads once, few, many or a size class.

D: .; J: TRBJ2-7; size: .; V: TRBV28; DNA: TGTGCCAGCAGCCTCGGGGCAAACTACGAGCAGTACTTC; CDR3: CASSLGANYEQYF
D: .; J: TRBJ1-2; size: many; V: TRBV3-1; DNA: TGTGCCAGCAGCCTTTTGACAGGCACTAACTATGGCTACACCTTC; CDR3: CASSLLTGTNYGYTF
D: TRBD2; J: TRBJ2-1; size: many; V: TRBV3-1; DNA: TGTGCCAGCAGGCCCGGGACTAGCGGGCGGGATGAGCAGTTCTTC; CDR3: CASRPGTSGRDEQFF
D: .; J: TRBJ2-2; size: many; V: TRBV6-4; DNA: TGTGCCAGCAGTGCCTCGGTCGAGATCACCGGGGAGCTGTTTTTT; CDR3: CASSASVEITGELFF
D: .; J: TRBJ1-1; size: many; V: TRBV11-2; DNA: TGTGCCAGCAGCTTAGACCCCGTCCTGAGACGGAACACTGAAGCTTTCTTT; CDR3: CASSLDPVLRRNTEAFF
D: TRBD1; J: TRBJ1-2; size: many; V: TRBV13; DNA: TGTGCCAGCAGCCGCGACAGGGGGGACTATGGCTACACCTTC; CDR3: CASSRDRGDYGYTF
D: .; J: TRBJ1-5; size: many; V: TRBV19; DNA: TGTGCCAGTAGTCCAGGAGGCAATCAGCCCCAGCATTTT; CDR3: CASSPGGNQPQHF
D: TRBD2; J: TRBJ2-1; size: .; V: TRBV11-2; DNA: TGTGCCAGCAGCGAAAGCGGGGGTTCCTACAATGAGCAGTTCTTC; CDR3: CASSESGGSYNEQFF
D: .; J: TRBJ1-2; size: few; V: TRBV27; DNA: TGTGCCAGCAGTTCCCACCGGATCTATGGCTACACCTTC; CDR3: CASSSHRIYGYTF
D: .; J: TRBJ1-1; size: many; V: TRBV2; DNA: TGTGCCAGCAGTCCCGCAGGGTACACTGAAGCTTTCTTT; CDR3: CASSPAGYTEAFF
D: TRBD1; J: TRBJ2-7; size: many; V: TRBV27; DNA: TGTGCCAGCAGTCCAGACAGGGGGTCGCCCTACGAGCAGTACTTC; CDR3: CASSPDRGSPYEQYF
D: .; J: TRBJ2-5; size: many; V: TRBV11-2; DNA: TGTGCCAGCAGCCCTAGTGAGACCCAGTACTTC; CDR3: CASSPSETQYF
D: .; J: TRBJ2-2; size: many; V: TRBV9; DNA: TGTGCCAGCAGCGTAGATCCCGCCGGGGAGCTGTTTTTT; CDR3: CASSVDPAGELFF
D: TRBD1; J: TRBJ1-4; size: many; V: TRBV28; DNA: TGTGCCAGCAGTTTGGTCAGGGGGCAATTTAATGAAAAACTGTTTTTT; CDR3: CASSLVRGQFNEKLFF
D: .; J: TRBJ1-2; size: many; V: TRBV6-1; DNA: TGTGCCAGCAGTGAATTGGAGGGTGGGCGTAGCGGCTACACCTTC; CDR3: CASSELEGGRSGYTF
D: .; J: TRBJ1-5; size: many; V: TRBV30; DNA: TGTGCCTGGAGTAAGGGGGATTATAGCAATCAGCCCCAGCATTTT; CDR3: CAWSKGDYSNQPQHF
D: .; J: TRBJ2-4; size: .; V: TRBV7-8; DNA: TGTGCCAGCAGCTTAGGGTCAGGGAGTGACATTCAGTACTTC; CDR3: CASSLGSGSDIQYF
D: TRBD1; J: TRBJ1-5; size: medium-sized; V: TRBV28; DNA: TGTGCCAGCAATAAGGGACAGGGAGCAGGCAATCAGCCCCAGCATTTT; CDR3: CASNKGQGAGNQPQHF
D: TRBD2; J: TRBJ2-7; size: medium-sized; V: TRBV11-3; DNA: TGTGCCAGCAGCAGGCGGACTAGCGTTCACGAGCAGTACTTC; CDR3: CASSRRTSVHEQYF
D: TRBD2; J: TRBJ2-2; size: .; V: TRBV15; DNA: TGTGCCACGGGCCGGAGGACTAGCACCGGGGAGCTGTTTTTT; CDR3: CATGRRTSTGELFF
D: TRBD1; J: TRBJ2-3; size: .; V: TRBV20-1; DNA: TGCAGTGCTAGAGGGTCGCAGGGGGCTAGCACAGATACGCAGTATTTT; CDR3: CSARGSQGASTDTQYF
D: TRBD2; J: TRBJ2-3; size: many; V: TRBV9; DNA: TGTGCCAGCAGCGTAGTTAGCGGGGGGGCGACAGATACGCAGTATTTT; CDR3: CASSVVSGGATDTQYF
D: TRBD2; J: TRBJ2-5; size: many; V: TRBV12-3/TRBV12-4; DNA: TGTGCCAGCAGACCCGCGGGACTAAGTGGACAGACCCAGTACTTC; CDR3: CASRPAGLSGQTQYF
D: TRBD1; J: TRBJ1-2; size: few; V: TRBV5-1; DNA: TGCGCCAGCAGCTTGGTCCCGGGACAGGGTTTGGGATCGGACTATGGCTACACCTTC; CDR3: CASSLVPGQGLGSDYGYTF
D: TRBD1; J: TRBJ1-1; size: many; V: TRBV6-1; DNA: TGTGCCAGCAGGACGACAGGGGGAGCTTTCTTT; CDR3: CASRTTGGAFF
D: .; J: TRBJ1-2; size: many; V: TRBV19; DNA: TGTGCCAGTAGTATCCCCGCAGGGAATGGCTACACCTTC; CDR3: CASSIPAGNGYTF